This T cell receptor beta chain originates from a study of blood T cells in healthy people across ages. Details on this clonotype: Its antigen is as yet unknown.

Combining a sample-barcoded 5' primer with a J-beta primer mix, a second PCR ran for roughly 7 to 12 cycles. Each cDNA molecule was tagged by a template-switch adaptor that had 12 random nucleotides. TCRdb fed the 5' RACE reads into MiXCR, producing one record per CDR3 protein. Of about 780,000 distinct CDR3 sequences listed, 46% are singletons. No fewer than 5.5 micrograms of total RNA were isolated from every sample. In germline, CDR1 is MNHNS, CDR2 SASEGT. Trimming removed 6 bases at V and 2 bases at J, with 8 bases between. The CDR3 extends over 13 amino acids. Study observations and caveats: More naive CD4+ cells and higher diversity were found in long-lived than in aged donors.

The sample taken for sequencing was blood. The clonotype comes from a man aged 80 or over in good health. The V and J genes are TRBV6-1 and TRBJ1-5; unclear D gene. The CDR3 loop is CASSPRGNQPQHF. CDR3 coding DNA: TGTGCCAGCAGCCCAAGGGGCAATCAGCCCCAGCATTTT.